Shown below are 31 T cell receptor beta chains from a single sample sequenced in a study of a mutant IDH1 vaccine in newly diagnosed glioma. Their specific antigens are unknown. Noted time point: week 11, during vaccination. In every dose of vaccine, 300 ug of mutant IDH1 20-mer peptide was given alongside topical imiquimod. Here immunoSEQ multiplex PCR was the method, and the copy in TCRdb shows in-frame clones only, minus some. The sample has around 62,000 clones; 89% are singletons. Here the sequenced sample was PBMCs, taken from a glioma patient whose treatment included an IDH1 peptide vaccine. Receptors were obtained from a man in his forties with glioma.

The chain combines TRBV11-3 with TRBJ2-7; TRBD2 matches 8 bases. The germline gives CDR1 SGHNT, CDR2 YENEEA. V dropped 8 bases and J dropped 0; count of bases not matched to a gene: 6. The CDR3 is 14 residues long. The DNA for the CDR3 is TGTGCCAGCGGAAGCGGGGGCAGCTCCTACGAGCAGTACTTC. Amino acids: CASGSGGSSYEQYF. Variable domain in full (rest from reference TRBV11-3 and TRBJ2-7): EAGVVQSPRYKIIEKKQPVAFWCNPISGHNTLYWYLQNLGQGPELLIRYENEEAVDDSQLPKDRFSAERLKGVDSTLKIQPAELGDSAVYLCASGSGGSSYEQYFGPGTRLTVT.

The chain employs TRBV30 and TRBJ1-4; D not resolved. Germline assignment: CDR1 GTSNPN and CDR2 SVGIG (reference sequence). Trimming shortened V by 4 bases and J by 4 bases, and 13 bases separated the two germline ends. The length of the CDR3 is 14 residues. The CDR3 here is CAWNLLAGNEKLFF. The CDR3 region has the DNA TGTGCCTGGAATTTGCTGGCGGGTAATGAAAAACTGTTTTTT.

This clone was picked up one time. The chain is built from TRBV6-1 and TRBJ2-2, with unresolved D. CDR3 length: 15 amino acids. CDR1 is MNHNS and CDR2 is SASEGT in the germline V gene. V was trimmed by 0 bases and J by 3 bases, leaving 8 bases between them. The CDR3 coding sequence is TGTGCCAGCAGTGAAGCCACGGAGTACACCGGGGAGCTGTTTTTT. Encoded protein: CASSEATEYTGELFF.

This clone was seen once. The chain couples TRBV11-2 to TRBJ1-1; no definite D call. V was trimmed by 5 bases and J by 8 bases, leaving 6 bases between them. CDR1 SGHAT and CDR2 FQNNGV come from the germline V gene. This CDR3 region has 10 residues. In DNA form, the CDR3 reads TGTGCCAGCAGCCACGACGAAGCTTTCTTT. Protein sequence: CASSHDEAFF.

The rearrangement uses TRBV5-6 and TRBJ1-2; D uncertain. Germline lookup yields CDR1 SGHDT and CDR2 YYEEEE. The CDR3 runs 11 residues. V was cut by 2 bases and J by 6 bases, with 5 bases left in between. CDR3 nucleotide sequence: TGTGCCAGCAGCTTCGGCGATGGCTACACCTTC. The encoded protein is CASSFGDGYTF.

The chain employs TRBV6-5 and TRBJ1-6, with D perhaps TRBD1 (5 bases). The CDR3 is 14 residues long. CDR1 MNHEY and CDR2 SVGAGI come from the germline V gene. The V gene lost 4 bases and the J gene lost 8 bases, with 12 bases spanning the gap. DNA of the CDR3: TGTGCCAGCAGTTTTGGGACTCAAGATTCACCCCTCCACTTT. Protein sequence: CASSFGTQDSPLHF.

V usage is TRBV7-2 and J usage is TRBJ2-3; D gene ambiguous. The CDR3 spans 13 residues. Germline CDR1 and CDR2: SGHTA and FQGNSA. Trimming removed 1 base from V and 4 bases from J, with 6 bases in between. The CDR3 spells CASSLGTSDTQYF. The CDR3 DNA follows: TGTGCCAGCAGCTTAGGGACCTCAGATACGCAGTATTTT.

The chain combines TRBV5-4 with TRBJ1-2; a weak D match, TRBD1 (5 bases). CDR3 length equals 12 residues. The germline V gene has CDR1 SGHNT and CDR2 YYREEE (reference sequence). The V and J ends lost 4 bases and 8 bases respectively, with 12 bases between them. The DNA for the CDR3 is TGTGCCAGCAGCGGGCAGGGCGGGGGCTACACCTTC. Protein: CASSGQGGGYTF. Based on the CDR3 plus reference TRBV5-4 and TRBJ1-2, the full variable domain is ETGVTQSPTHLIKTRGQQVTLRCSSQSGHNTVSWYQQALGQGPQFIFQYYREEENGRGNFPPRFSGLQFPNYSSELNVNALELDDSALYLCASSGQGGGYTFGSGTRLTVV.

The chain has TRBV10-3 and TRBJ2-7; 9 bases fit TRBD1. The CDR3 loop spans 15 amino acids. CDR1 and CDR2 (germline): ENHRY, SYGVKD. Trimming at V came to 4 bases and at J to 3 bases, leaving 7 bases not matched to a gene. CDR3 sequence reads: CAISARGQGFYEQYF. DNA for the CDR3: TGTGCCATCAGTGCTAGGGGACAGGGATTCTACGAGCAGTACTTC.

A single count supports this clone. CDR3 sequence reads: CASSLARVMVNTGELFF. CDR3 nucleotides: TGTGCCAGCAGCTTAGCCCGGGTTATGGTAAACACCGGGGAGCTGTTTTTT. The chain has TRBV7-2 and TRBJ2-2; D is unclear. The CDR3 extends over 17 amino acids. V lost 0 bases and J lost 2, with 13 bases in between. Germline V gene lookup returns CDR1 SGHTA and CDR2 FQGNSA.

The CDR3 region has the DNA TGTGCCAGCAGCTTGTTACAGGGAAATAATTCACCCCTCCACTTT. Translation gives CASSLLQGNNSPLHF. This chain links TRBV5-5 with TRBJ1-6, with a tentative D call TRBD1 (6 bases). The germline gives CDR1 SGHKS, CDR2 YYEKEE (reference sequence). This CDR3 region has 15 residues. Deletions cut 1 base from V and 5 bases from J, with 10 bases between.

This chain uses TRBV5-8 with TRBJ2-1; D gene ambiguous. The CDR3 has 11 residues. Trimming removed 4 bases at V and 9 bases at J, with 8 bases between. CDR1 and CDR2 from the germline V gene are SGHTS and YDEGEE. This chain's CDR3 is CASSVAAEQFF. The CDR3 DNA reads TGTGCCAGCAGCGTCGCAGCTGAGCAGTTCTTC.

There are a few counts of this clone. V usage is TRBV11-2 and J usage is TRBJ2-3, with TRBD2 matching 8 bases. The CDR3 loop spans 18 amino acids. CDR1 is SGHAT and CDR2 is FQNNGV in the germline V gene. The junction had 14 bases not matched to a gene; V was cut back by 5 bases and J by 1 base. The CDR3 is CASSPLSRAGGRTDTQYF. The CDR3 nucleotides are TGTGCCAGCAGCCCGCTCTCTAGGGCGGGGGGCCGCACAGATACGCAGTATTTT.

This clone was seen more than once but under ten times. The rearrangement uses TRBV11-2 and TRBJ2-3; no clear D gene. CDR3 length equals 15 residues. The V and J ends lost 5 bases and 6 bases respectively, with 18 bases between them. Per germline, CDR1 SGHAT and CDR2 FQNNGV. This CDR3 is CASSPSSSMADTQYF. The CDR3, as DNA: TGTGCCAGCAGCCCATCTTCGTCCATGGCGGATACGCAGTATTTT.

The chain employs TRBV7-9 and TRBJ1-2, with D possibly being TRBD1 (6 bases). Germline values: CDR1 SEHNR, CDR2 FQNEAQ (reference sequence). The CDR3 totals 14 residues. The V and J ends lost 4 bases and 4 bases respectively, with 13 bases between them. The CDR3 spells CASSSSMTGYGYTF. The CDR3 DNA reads TGTGCCAGCAGCTCCTCAATGACAGGCTATGGCTACACCTTC.

The CDR3 DNA is TGCGCCAGCAGCGAGGGCCGACAGGGTACTGAAGCTTTCTTT. Translated: CASSEGRQGTEAFF. The chain combines TRBV5-1 with TRBJ1-1; 7 bases fit TRBD1. CDR1 is SGHRS, CDR2 YFSETQ, per germline. CDR3 length: 14 residues. The J segment lost 5 bases and the V segment lost 4 bases, leaving 8 bases of the junction unmatched.

The CDR3 region is CASSPGLAEAQETQYF. The CDR3 nucleotides are TGTGCCAGCAGCCCGGGACTAGCGGAGGCCCAAGAGACCCAGTACTTC. The chain uses TRBV4-2 and TRBJ2-5; 11 bases fit TRBD2. The junction had 5 bases not matched to a gene; V was cut back by 4 bases and J by 1 base. CDR1 and CDR2 from the germline V gene are LGHNA and YNFKEQ. The CDR3 contains 16 residues.

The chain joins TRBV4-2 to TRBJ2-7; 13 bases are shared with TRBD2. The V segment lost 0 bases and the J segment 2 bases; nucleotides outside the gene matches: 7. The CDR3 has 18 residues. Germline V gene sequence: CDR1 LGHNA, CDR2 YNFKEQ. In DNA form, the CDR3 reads TGTGCCAGCAGCCAAGATTCTGGGACTAGCGGGACAGCCTACGAGCAGTACTTC. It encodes CASSQDSGTSGTAYEQYF.

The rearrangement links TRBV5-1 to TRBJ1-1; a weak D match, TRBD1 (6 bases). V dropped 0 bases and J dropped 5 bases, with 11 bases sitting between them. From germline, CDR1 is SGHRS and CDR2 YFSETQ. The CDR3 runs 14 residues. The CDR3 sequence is CASSLVGGLTEAFF. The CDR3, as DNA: TGCGCCAGCAGCTTGGTAGGGGGGCTGACTGAAGCTTTCTTT. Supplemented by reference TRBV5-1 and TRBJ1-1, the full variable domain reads KAGVTQTPRYLIKTRGQQVTLSCSPISGHRSVSWYQQTPGQGLQFLFEYFSETQRNKGNFPGRFSGRQFSNSRSEMNVSTLELGDSALYLCASSLVGGLTEAFFGQGTRLTVV.

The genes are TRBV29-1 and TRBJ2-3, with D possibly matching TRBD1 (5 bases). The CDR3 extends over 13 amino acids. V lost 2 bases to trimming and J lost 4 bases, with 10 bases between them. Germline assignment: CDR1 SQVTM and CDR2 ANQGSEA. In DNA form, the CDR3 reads TGCAGCGTTGAACGGACACAGGCAGATACGCAGTATTTT. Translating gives CSVERTQADTQYF.

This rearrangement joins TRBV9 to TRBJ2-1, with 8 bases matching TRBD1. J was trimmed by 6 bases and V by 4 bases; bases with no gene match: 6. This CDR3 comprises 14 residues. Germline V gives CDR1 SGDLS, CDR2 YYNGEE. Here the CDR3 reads CASSTRTGPNEQFF. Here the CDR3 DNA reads TGTGCCAGCAGCACCCGGACAGGGCCCAATGAGCAGTTCTTC.

The CDR3 is CASSRPTGELFF. CDR3 sequence (DNA): TGTGCCAGCAGTCGCCCCACCGGGGAGCTGTTTTTT. This sequence joins TRBV27 and TRBJ2-2; no definite D call. This CDR3 is 12 amino acids long. Germline V gene data show CDR1 as MNHEY and CDR2 as SMNVEV (reference sequence). V was shortened by 5 bases and J by 4 bases, with 5 bases between the two germline ends.

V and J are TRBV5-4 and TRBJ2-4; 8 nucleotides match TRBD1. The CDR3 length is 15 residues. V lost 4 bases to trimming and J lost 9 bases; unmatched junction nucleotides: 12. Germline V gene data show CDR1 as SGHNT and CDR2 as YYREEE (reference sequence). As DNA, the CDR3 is TGTGCCAGCAGCCCCGGACAGGGAACGGGGCGCATTCAGTACTTC. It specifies CASSPGQGTGRIQYF.

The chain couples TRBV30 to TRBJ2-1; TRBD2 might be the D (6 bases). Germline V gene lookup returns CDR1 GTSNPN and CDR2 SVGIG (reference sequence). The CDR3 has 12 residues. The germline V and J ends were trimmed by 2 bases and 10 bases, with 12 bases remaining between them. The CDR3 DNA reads TGTGCCTGGAGTTCCCCCCTAGCGGAGCAGTTCTTC. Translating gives CAWSSPLAEQFF.

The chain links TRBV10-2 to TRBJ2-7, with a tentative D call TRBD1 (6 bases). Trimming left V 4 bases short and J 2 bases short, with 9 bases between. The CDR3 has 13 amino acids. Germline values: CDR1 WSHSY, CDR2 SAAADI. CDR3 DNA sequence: TGCGCCAGCAGTGGGGGGCCCCCCTACGAGCAGTACGTC. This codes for CASSGGPPYEQYV.

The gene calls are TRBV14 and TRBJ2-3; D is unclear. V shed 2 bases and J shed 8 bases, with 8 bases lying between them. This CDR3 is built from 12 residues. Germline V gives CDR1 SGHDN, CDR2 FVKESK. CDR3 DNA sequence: TGTGCCAGCAGCCAAACGTGGGGTACGCAGTATTTT. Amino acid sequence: CASSQTWGTQYF.

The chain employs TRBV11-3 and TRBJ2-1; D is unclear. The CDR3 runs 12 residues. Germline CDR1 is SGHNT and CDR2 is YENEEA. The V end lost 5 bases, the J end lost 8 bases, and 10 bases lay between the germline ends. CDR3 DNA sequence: TGTGCCAGCAGCATGAGACACCATGAGCAGTTCTTC. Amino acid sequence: CASSMRHHEQFF.

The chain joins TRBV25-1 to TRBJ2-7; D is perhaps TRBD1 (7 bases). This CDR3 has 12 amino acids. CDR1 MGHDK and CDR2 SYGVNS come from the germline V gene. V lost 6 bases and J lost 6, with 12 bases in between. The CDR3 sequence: CASSNRGGEQYV. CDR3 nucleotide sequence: TGTGCCAGCAGCAACAGGGGAGGCGAGCAGTACGTC.

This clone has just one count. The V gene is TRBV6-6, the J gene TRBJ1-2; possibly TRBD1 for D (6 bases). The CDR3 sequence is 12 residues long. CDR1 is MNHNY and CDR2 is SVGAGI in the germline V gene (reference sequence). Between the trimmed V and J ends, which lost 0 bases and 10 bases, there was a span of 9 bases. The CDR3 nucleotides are TGTGCCAGCAGTTACTCAGGGGGGTTCTACACCTTC. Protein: CASSYSGGFYTF.

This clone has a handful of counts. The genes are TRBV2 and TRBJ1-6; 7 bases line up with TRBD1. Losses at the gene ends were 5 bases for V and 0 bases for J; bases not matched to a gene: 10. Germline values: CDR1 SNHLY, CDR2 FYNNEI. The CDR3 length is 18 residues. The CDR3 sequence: CASSQPRGISSYNSPLHF. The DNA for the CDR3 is TGTGCCAGCAGTCAACCCAGGGGGATAAGCTCCTATAATTCACCCCTCCACTTT.

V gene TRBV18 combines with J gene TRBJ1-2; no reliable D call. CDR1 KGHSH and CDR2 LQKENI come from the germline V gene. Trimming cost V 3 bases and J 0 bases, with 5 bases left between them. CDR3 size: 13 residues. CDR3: CASSPSANYGYTF. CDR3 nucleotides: TGTGCCAGCTCACCGTCAGCTAACTATGGCTACACCTTC.